Below, 8 T cell receptor beta chains from the same sample are listed, as sequenced in a study of response to subunit inactivated influenza vaccine. TCRdb fed the RT-PCR reads into MiXCR, producing one record per CDR3 protein. The sample has 250,000 to 350,000 distinct CDR3 sequences, roughly 22% seen once. The sequencing here drew on PBMCs from blood, taken approximately 20 months after vaccination. Receptors originate from a man in his fifties or sixties who received an inactivated influenza vaccine.

There are many counts of this clonotype. This chain connects TRBV18 to TRBJ2-5; D uncertain. The germline CDR1 and CDR2 sequences are KGHSH and LQKENI. V was clipped by 2 bases and J by 4 bases, with 14 bases between them. CDR3 size: 15 residues. CDR3 bases: TGTGCCAGCTCACCATGGGCCCCCGCGGCAGAGACCCAGTACTTC. It codes for CASSPWAPAAETQYF.

This clonotype has a handful of counts. V usage is TRBV5-1 and J usage is TRBJ1-1, with D unclear. The CDR3 runs to 14 residues. Trimming removed 4 bases at V and 1 base at J, with 11 bases between. Germline assignment: CDR1 SGHRS and CDR2 YFSETQ. Here the CDR3 DNA reads TGCGCCAGCAGCCCCGAAGGAGCGAACACTGAAGCTTTCTTT. Its translation is CASSPEGANTEAFF.

There are many counts of this clonotype. The chain uses TRBV5-1 and TRBJ1-4, with D perhaps matching TRBD1 (5 bases). The CDR3 spans 15 residues. Germline assignment: CDR1 SGHRS and CDR2 YFSETQ. Trimming removed 4 bases at V and 7 bases at J, with 17 bases between. DNA for the CDR3: TGCGCCAGCAGCCTTGACAGCCTGAGTGGTGAAAAACTGTTTTTT. As protein: CASSLDSLSGEKLFF.

The CDR3 DNA sequence: TGTGCCAGCACCTCACGGTTGCTGGGGGGGGACTACGAGCAGTACTTC. The encoded protein is CASTSRLLGGDYEQYF. The chain carries TRBV7-8 and TRBJ2-7; 7 bases align to TRBD2. Germline assignment: CDR1 SGHVS and CDR2 FQNEAQ. J lost 3 bases, V lost 7 bases, and 15 bases had no gene match. The CDR3 extends over 16 amino acids.

This clonotype appeared a few times. J is TRBJ1-5 and V is TRBV18; the D is unclear. The CDR3 has 14 residues. From germline, CDR1 is KGHSH and CDR2 LQKENI. V lost 2 bases to trimming and J lost 0 bases, with 5 bases between them. The CDR3, as DNA: TGTGCCAGCTCACCAGTGAATAGCAATCAGCCCCAGCATTTT. It codes for CASSPVNSNQPQHF.

The rearrangement links TRBV11-2 to TRBJ2-3; TRBD1 agrees at 10 bases. Germline CDR1 reads SGHAT; CDR2 reads FQNNGV. V gave up 3 bases and J gave up 6 bases; unmatched junction bases: 3. This CDR3 has 14 amino acids. The CDR3 spells CASSLTGGKDTQYF. For the CDR3, the DNA is TGTGCCAGCAGCTTGACAGGGGGCAAGGATACGCAGTATTTT.

This clonotype was picked up a small number of times. CDR3 nucleotides: TGTGCCAGCAGCTTTGACACTGCCACAGATACGCAGTATTTT. Its protein is CASSFDTATDTQYF. The V gene is TRBV7-9, the J gene TRBJ2-3; no reliable D call. The V end lost 3 bases, the J end lost 2 bases, and 9 bases lay between the germline ends. CDR1 and CDR2 (germline): SEHNR, FQNEAQ (reference sequence). The CDR3 covers 14 residues.

There are a few counts of this clonotype. The chain couples TRBV4-1 to TRBJ1-2; the D gene is possibly TRBD1 (5 bases). Trimming removed 0 bases from V and 4 bases from J, with 12 bases in between. Looked up from germline, CDR1 is MGHRA and CDR2 is YSYEKL. The CDR3 totals 15 residues. The CDR3 region is CASSQEATASYGYTF. The DNA of the CDR3 is TGCGCCAGCAGCCAAGAGGCGACAGCCTCCTATGGCTACACCTTC.